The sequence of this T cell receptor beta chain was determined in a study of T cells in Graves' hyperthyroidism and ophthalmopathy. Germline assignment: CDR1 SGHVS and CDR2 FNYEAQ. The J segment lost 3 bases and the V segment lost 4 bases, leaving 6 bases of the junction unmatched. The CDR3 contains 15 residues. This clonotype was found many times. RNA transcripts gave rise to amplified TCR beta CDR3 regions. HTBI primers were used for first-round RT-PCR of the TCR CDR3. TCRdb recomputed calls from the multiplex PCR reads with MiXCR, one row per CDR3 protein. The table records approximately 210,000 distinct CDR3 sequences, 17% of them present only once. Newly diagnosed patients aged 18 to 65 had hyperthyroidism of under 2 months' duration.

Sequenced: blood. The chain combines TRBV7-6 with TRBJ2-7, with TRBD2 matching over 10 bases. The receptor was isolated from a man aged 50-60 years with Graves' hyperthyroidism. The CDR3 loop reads CASSSSSGRDYEQYF. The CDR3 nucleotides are TGTGCCAGCAGCTCCTCGAGCGGGAGGGACTACGAGCAGTACTTC.